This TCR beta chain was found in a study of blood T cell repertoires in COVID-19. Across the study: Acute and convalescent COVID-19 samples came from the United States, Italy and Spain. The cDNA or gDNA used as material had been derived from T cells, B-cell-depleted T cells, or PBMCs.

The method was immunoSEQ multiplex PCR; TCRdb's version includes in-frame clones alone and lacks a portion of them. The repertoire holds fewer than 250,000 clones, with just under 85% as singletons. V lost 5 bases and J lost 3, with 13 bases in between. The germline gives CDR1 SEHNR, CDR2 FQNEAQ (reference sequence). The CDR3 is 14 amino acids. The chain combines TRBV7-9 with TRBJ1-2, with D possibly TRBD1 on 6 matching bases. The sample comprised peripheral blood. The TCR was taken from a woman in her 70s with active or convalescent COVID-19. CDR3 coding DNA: TGTGCCAGCAGCCCTTTAGGACAGTACTATGGCTACACCTTC. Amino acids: CASSPLGQYYGYTF.